This T cell receptor (beta chain) appears in the sequencing data of a study of blood T cell repertoires in COVID-19. Study details: Some COVID-19 samples were acute and others convalescent; all came from the United States, Italy and Spain. Sources were T cells, B-cell-depleted T cells, or PBMCs; the material itself was cDNA or gDNA.

The assay was immunoSEQ multiplex PCR, and TCRdb's table has in-frame clones only and misses some. The sample yields tens of thousands of clones, roughly 88% seen once. The CDR3 contains 15 residues. This clone has just one count. Sequencing input: peripheral blood. This chain connects TRBV12-2 to TRBJ1-2. TRBV12-2 is a listed pseudogene. The source of this sequence is a human donor in a cohort sampled during active COVID-19. CDR3 sequence reads: CASRLVGRANYGYTF. Written as DNA, the CDR3 is TGTGCAAGTCGCTTAGTCGGTCGAGCTAACTATGGCTACACCTTC.